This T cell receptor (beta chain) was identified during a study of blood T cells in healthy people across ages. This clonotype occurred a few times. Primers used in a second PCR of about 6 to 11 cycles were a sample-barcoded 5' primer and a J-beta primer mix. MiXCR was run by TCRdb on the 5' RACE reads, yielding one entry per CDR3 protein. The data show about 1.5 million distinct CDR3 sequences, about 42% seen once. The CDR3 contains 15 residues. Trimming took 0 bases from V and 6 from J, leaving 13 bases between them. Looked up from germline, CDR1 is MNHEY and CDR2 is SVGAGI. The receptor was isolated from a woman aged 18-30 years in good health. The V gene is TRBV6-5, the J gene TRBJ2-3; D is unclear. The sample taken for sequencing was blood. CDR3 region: CASSYSTVGMDTQYF. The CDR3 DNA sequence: TGTGCCAGCAGTTACTCGACGGTGGGGATGGATACGCAGTATTTT.